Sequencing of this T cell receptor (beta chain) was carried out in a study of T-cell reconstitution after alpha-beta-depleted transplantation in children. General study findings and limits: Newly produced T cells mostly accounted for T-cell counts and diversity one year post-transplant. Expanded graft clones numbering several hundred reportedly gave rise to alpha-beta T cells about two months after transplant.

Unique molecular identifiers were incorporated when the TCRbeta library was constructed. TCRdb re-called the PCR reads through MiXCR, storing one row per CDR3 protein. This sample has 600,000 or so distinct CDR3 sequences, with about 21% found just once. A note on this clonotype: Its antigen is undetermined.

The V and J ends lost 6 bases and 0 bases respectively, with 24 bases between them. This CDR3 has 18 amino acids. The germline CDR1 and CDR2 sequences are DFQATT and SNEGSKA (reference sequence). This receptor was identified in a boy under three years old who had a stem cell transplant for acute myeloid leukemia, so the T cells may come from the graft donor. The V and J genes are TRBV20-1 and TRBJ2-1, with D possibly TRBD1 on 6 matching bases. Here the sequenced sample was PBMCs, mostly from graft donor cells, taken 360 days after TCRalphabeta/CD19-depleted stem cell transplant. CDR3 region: CSALYRGDTVISYNEQFF. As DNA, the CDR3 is TGCAGTGCGCTCTATCGTGGGGACACAGTTATCTCCTACAATGAGCAGTTCTTC.